Included here is one T cell receptor beta chain sequence, with context. The target antigen is unknown. The sample comes from a study of cytomegalovirus exposure and HLA in healthy donors. Study as a whole: Of some 400 genotyped donors, more than 75% clustered with self-reported Caucasian donors.

With 60 Vbeta and 13 Jbeta primers, the PCR was carried out. Sequencing used immunoSEQ multiplex PCR; TCRdb keeps in-frame clones, though not all of them. The sample records 80,000 to 95,000 clones, roughly four fifths being singletons. Overall study findings and caveats: Segments of the TCR beta V type were, in most cases, productive about 87% or about 30% of the time in an earlier analysis. An analysis was carried out later, and it reportedly showed fewer N-insertions in an Asian-associated ancestry cluster than the 666-donor mean.

The donors, nominally healthy at sampling, likely had unrecorded immune exposures. CDR1 and CDR2 from the germline V gene are MNHEY and SVGAGI. The V and J ends lost 6 bases and 2 bases respectively, with 14 bases between them. The CDR3 runs 14 residues. The rearrangement uses TRBV6-5 and TRBJ2-7, with a possible D match to TRBD1 (5 bases). Sequenced input: PBMCs. The TCR originated in a woman in her 30s in good health and CMV-seronegative. The CDR3 DNA reads TGTGCCAGCAGAGTCCAGGGTCGGACCTACGAGCAGTACTTC. Translating gives CASRVQGRTYEQYF.